The clone carrying this T cell receptor (beta chain) was seen a single time. Trimming took 0 bases from V and 3 from J; bases not matched to a gene: 2. Germline loops: CDR1 MNHNY, CDR2 SVGAGI (reference sequence). There are 15 residues in the CDR3. Template amounts of roughly 280 ng DNA, some 30,000 T cell genomes, were employed in unsorted PBMC replicate PCRs. The table came from immunoSEQ multiplex PCR; TCRdb's copy has only in-frame clones and leaves some out. The profile shows fewer than 600,000 clones, around 78% of them singletons. This specimen comes from a study of shared clonotypes between healthy human individuals.

Sequenced sample: PBMCs. The chain couples TRBV6-6 to TRBJ2-7, with TRBD2 identical over 10 bases. This TCR was sampled from a woman aged 40 to 50 in good health. Some clones in this sample may be carry-over from other donors' samples. The CDR3 spells CASSYSIAGGYEQYF. The CDR3 nucleotides are TGTGCCAGCAGTTACTCGATAGCGGGGGGCTACGAGCAGTACTTC.